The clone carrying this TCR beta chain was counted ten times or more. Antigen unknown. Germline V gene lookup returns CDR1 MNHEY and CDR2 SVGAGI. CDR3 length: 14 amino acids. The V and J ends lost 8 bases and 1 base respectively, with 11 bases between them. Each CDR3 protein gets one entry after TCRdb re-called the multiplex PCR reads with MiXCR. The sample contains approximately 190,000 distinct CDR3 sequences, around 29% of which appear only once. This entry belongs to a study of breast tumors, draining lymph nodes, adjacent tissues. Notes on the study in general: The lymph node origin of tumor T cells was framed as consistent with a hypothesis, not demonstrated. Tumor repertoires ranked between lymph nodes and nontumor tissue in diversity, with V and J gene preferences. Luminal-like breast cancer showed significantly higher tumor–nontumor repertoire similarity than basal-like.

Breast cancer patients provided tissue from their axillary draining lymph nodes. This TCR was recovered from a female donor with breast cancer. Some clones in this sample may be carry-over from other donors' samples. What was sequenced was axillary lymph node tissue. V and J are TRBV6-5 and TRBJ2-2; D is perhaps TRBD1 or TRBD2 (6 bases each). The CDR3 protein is CASAGDWNTGELFF. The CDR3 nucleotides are TGTGCCAGCGCAGGGGACTGGAACACCGGGGAGCTGTTTTTT.